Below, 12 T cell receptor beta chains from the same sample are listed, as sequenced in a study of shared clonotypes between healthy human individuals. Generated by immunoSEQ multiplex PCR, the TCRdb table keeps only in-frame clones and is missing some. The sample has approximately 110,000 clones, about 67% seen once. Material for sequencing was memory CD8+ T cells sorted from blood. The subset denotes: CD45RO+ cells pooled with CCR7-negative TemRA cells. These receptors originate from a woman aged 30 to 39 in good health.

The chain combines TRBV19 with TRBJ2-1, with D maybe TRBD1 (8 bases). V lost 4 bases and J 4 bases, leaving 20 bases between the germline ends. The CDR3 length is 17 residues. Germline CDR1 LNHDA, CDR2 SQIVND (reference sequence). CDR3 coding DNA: TGTGCCAGTAGTACCCACCTTACAGGGGGGGGATACAATGAGCAGTTCTTC. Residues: CASSTHLTGGGYNEQFF.

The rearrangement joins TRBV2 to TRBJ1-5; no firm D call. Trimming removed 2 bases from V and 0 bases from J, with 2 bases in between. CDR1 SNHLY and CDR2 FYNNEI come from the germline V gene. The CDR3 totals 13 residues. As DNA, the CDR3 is TGTGCCAGCAGTGAAAATAGCAATCAGCCCCAGCATTTT. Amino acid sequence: CASSENSNQPQHF.

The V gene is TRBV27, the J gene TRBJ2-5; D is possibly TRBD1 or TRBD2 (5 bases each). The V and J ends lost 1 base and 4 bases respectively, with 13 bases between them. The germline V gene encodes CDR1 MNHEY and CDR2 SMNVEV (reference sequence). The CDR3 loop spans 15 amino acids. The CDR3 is CASSLLPPGAETQYF. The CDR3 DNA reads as TGTGCCAGCAGTTTATTGCCCCCCGGGGCAGAGACCCAGTACTTC.

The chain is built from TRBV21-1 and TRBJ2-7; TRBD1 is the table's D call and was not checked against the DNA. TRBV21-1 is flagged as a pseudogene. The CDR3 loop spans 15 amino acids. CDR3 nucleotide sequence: TGTGCCAGCAGCTTACTAGGACAGGTTCCCTACGAGCAGTACTTC. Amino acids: CASSLLGQVPYEQYF.

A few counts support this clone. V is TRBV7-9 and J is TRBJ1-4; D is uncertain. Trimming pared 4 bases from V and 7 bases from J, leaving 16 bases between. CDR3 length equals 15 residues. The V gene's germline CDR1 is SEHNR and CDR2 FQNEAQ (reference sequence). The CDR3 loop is CASSSLFEAGEKLFF. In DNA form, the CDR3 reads TGTGCCAGCAGCTCCCTTTTTGAGGCGGGTGAAAAACTGTTTTTT.

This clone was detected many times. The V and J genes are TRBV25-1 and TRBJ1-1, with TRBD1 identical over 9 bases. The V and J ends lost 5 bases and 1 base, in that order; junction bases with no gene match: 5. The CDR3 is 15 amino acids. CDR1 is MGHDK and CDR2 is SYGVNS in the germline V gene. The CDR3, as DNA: TGTGCCAGCAGTCCACAGGGGGCGCAGAACACTGAAGCTTTCTTT. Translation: CASSPQGAQNTEAFF. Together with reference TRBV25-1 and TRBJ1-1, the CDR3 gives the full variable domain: EADIYQTPRYLVIGTGKKITLECSQTMGHDKMYWYQQDPGMELHLIHYSYGVNSTEKGDLSSESTVSRIRTEHFPLTLESARPSHTSQYLCASSPQGAQNTEAFFGQGTRLTVV.

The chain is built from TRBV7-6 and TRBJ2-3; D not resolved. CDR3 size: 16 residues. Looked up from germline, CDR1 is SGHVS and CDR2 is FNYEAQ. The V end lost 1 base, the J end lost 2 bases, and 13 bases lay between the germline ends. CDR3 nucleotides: TGTGCCAGCAGCTTAGATGGCGGACCGCTCACAGATACGCAGTATTTT. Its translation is CASSLDGGPLTDTQYF.

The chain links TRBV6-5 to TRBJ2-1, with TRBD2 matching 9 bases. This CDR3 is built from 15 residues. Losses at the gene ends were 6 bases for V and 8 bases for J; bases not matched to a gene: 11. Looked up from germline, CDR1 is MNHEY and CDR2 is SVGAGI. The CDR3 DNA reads TGTGCCAGCAGCCGACTGAGCGGGGGGCTGGATGAGCAGTTCTTC. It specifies CASSRLSGGLDEQFF.

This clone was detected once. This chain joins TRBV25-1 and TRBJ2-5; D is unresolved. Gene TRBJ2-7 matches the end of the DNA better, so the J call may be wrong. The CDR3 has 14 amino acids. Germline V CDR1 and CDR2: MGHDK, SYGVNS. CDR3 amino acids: CASSEYNSSYEQYF. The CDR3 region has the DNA TGTGCCAGCAGTGAATATAACAGCTCCTACGAGCAGTACTTC.

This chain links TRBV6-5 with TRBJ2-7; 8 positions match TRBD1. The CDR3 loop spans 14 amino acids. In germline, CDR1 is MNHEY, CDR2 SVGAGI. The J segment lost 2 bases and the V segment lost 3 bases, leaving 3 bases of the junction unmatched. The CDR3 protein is CASSYRTGPYEQYF. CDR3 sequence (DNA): TGTGCCAGCAGTTATCGGACAGGGCCCTACGAGCAGTACTTC.

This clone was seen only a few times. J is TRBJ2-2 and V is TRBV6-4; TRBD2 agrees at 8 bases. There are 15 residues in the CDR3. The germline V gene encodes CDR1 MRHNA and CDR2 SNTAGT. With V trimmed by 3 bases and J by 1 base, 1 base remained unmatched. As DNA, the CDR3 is TGTGCCAGCAGTGAAGCGGGAGAGAACACCGGGGAGCTGTTTTTT. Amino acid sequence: CASSEAGENTGELFF.

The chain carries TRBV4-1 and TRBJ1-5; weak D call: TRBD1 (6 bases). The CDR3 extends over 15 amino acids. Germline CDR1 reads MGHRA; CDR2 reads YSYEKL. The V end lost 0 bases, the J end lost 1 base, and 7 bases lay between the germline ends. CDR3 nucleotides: TGCGCCAGCAGCCAAGAAGACAGGAGCAATCAGCCCCAGCATTTT. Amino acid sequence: CASSQEDRSNQPQHF.